One and the same sample provided the 27 T cell receptor beta chains below, sequenced in a study of metastatic and nonmetastatic thyroid tumors. TCRdb redid the clone calls on the PCR reads using MiXCR. The sample lists about 22,000 clones, around 20% occurring once. All patients reached thyroid surgery having received no treatment beforehand. The sample comprised adjacent normal tissue. These TCRs come from a male donor with papillary thyroid cancer or a benign thyroid nodule (not recorded which). Some clones in this sample may be carry-over from other donors' samples.

This clone was seen repeatedly, ten times or more. V gene TRBV10-3 combines with J gene TRBJ1-5, with 9 bases lining up with TRBD1. The germline V gene encodes CDR1 ENHRY and CDR2 SYGVKD. The CDR3 has 16 amino acids. The J segment lost 11 bases and the V segment lost 3 bases, leaving 14 bases of the junction unmatched. CDR3 region: CAISESGTGPLKAQHF. CDR3 sequence (DNA): TGTGCCATCAGTGAATCGGGGACAGGGCCCCTTAAGGCCCAGCATTTT.

In its sample, this clone is medium-sized (0.01 to 0.1%). The chain has TRBV5-1 and TRBJ2-1, with 7 bases identical to TRBD2. The CDR3 runs to 13 residues. The V and J ends lost 7 bases and 1 base, in that order; junction bases with no gene match: 2. Germline V gene sequence: CDR1 SGHRS, CDR2 YFSETQ. CDR3 sequence (DNA): TGCGCCAGCCTGGGAGGGTCCTACAATGAGCAGTTCTTC. Protein sequence: CASLGGSYNEQFF.

This chain uses TRBV11-2 with TRBJ1-2; the D is unclear. Germline assignment: CDR1 SGHAT and CDR2 FQNNGV. V was cut by 5 bases and J by 5 bases, with 12 bases left in between. The CDR3 is 13 residues long. The CDR3 sequence: CASSPDDPYGYTF. CDR3 coding DNA: TGTGCCAGCAGCCCCGACGACCCTTATGGCTACACCTTC.

Many counts were recorded for this clone. Different DNA sequences within this sample yield the same CDR3. This chain joins TRBV5-1 and TRBJ1-6, with TRBD1 identical over 11 bases. The CDR3 extends over 14 amino acids. Germline CDR1 and CDR2: SGHRS and YFSETQ. Trimming cost V 4 bases and J 11 bases; bases outside gene matches: 5. Written as DNA, the CDR3 is TGCGCCAGCAGCCCAGGGACAGGGGGTCCACCCCTCCACTTT. Encoded protein: CASSPGTGGPPLHF.

Points on this clone: The junction shows a germline mismatch at one end, possibly a read error. V is TRBV5-1 and J is TRBJ2-1; a possible D gene is TRBD2 (6 bases). The germline CDR1 and CDR2 sequences are SGHRS and YFSETQ. The CDR3 sequence is 15 residues long. DNA of the CDR3: TGCGCCAGCATCTTGGCGGGGTTGGGGTACAATGAGCATTTCTTC. Amino acid sequence: CASILAGLGYNEHFF. Looking up the rest from reference TRBV5-1 and TRBJ2-1 gives the full variable domain: KAGVTQTPRYLIKTRGQQVTLSCSPISGHRSVSWYQQTPGQGLQFLFEYFSETQRNKGNFPGRFSGRQFSNSRSEMNVSTLELGDSALYLCASILAGLGYNEHFFGPGTRLTVL.

The V and J genes are TRBV5-6 and TRBJ2-7; no firm D call. The CDR3 length is 14 residues. Germline CDR1 reads SGHDT; CDR2 reads YYEEEE. V dropped 3 bases and J dropped 0 bases, with 10 bases sitting between them. The CDR3 protein is CASSSLRTSYEQYF. CDR3 DNA: TGTGCCAGCAGCTCCCTGCGGACCTCCTACGAGCAGTACTTC.

The table lists this clone with a few counts. The V and J genes are TRBV6-1 and TRBJ1-5; D is unresolved. The CDR3 loop spans 16 amino acids. Between the trimmed V and J ends, which lost 1 base and 2 bases, there was a span of 12 bases. CDR1 is MNHNS and CDR2 is SASEGT in the germline V gene. The CDR3 reads CASSEEVRSGNQPQHF. In DNA form, the CDR3 reads TGTGCCAGCAGTGAAGAGGTCAGATCAGGCAATCAGCCCCAGCATTTT.

This clone has at least ten counts. The chain combines TRBV9 with TRBJ2-4; no reliable D call. Per the germline V gene, CDR1 is SGDLS and CDR2 is YYNGEE. V lost 1 base and J lost 3, with 11 bases in between. This CDR3 is built from 15 residues. This CDR3 is CASSVRDGLKNIQYF. The DNA for the CDR3 is TGTGCCAGCAGCGTACGAGATGGCCTCAAAAACATTCAGTACTTC. Full variable domain (missing parts from reference TRBV9 and TRBJ2-4): DSGVTQTPKHLITATGQRVTLRCSPRSGDLSVYWYQQSLDQGLQFLIQYYNGEERAKGNILERFSAQQFPDLHSELNLSSLELGDSALYFCASSVRDGLKNIQYFGAGTRLSVL.

Turning to this clone: A much larger clonotype is one base distant, so this may be a read error. The V and J genes are TRBV6-5 and TRBJ2-2; 7 bases fit TRBD1. CDR1 is MNHEY, CDR2 SVGAGI, per germline. Trimming cost V 4 bases and J 6 bases; bases outside gene matches: 8. The CDR3 consists of 15 residues. CDR3 region: CASSSRTGGAGELFF. CDR3 nucleotides: TGTGCCAGCAGTTCCAGGACAGGTGGCGCCGGGGAGCTGTTTTTT.

A word on this clone: At the DNA level, this CDR3 is encoded by other sequences in the same sample as well. The J gene is TRBJ1-3, the V gene TRBV6-1; D unclear. CDR3 size: 14 residues. CDR1 and CDR2 (germline): MNHNS, SASEGT. V shed 1 base and J shed 7 bases, with 11 bases lying between them. In DNA, the CDR3 is TGTGCCAGCAGTGAAGGTGTATCCGGGAACACCATATATTTT. It translates to CASSEGVSGNTIYF.

This clone was counted many times. The chain's CDR3 is CATSRDGGEQYV. The DNA of the CDR3 is TGTGCCACCAGCAGAGATGGTGGAGAGCAGTACGTC. This rearrangement joins TRBV15 to TRBJ2-7; D unclear. The CDR3 has 12 amino acids. Germline CDR1 and CDR2: LNHNV and YYDKDF (reference sequence). Trimming took 0 bases from V and 7 from J, leaving 7 bases between them.

This clone is termed medium-sized (0.01 to 0.1%). The rearrangement joins TRBV11-2 to TRBJ1-3; TRBD1 agrees at 8 bases. Germline V gives CDR1 SGHAT, CDR2 FQNNGV. The CDR3 extends over 14 amino acids. With V trimmed by 3 bases and J by 7 bases, 5 bases remained unmatched. CDR3 sequence reads: CASSFGTGWNTIYF. CDR3 sequence (DNA): TGTGCCAGCAGCTTCGGGACAGGATGGAACACCATATATTTT.

This clone is categorized as medium-sized. The gene calls are TRBV12-3 or TRBV12-4 and TRBJ1-6; 8 bases line up with TRBD1. The V and J ends lost 6 bases and 5 bases, in that order; junction bases with no gene match: 6. This CDR3 is built from 15 residues. CDR3 amino acids: CASRTGDYNNSPLHF. In DNA, the CDR3 is TGTGCCAGCAGGACAGGGGATTATAATAATTCACCCCTCCACTTT.

The table lists this clone with many counts. This rearrangement joins TRBV5-1 to TRBJ1-2; TRBD1 agrees at 7 bases. CDR3 size: 14 residues. Trimming took 4 bases from V and 5 from J; bases not matched to a gene: 8. Germline CDR1 and CDR2: SGHRS and YFSETQ. The CDR3 region is CASSAGTASYGYTF. The CDR3, as DNA: TGCGCCAGCAGCGCCGGGACAGCTTCATATGGCTACACCTTC.

Concerning this clone: This CDR3 fails to terminate in the conserved phenylalanine or tryptophan, so it likely reflects a read error. No DNA is shown, since the ends of the CDR3 on it are uncertain; the CDR3 is the one TCRdb lists. The chain links TRBV6-5 to TRBJ1-6; the table's D call, TRBD1, was not checked against the DNA. CDR1 and CDR2 (germline): MNHEY, SVGAGI. The CDR3 extends over 17 residues, inclusive of both ends. The CDR3 is CASSYSVASGQNSPLLC.

The chain joins TRBV7-8 to TRBJ2-1; 14 nucleotides align to TRBD2. The CDR3 extends over 15 amino acids. Germline assignment: CDR1 SGHVS and CDR2 FQNEAQ. V was pared by 6 bases and J by 8 bases, with 6 bases of the junction left unmatched. DNA of the CDR3: TGTGCCAGCAGTGGGACTAGCGGGAGATTCGATGAGCAGTTCTTC. Encoded protein: CASSGTSGRFDEQFF.

This sequence joins TRBV20-1 and TRBJ2-3; 11 bases align to TRBD1. CDR3 length: 14 amino acids. J lost 5 bases, V lost 4 bases, and 5 bases had no gene match. The germline V gene has CDR1 DFQATT and CDR2 SNEGSKA (reference sequence). CDR3 in amino acids: CSATDRGQGDTQYF. The CDR3 DNA follows: TGCAGTGCTACGGACAGGGGGCAGGGAGATACGCAGTATTTT.

In its sample, this clone ranks as medium-sized. The V call is TRBV28, the J call TRBJ2-7; no clear D. The CDR3 sequence is 14 residues long. Germline V CDR1 and CDR2: MDHEN, SYDVKM. The V gene lost 7 bases and the J gene lost 0 bases, with 13 bases spanning the gap. This chain's CDR3 is CASTHPGSSYEQYV. CDR3 nucleotides: TGTGCCAGCACCCACCCCGGAAGCTCCTACGAGCAGTACGTC.

Notes on this clone: One end of the junction fails to match germline, which may point to a read error. J is TRBJ1-5 and V is TRBV5-1; D possibly corresponds to TRBD1 (5 bases). The germline gives CDR1 SGHRS, CDR2 YFSETQ. This CDR3 is 16 amino acids long. The CDR3: CANSPRQSNSNQPQHF. The CDR3 DNA sequence: TGCGCCAACAGCCCCAGACAGTCAAATAGCAATCAGCCCCAGCATTTT.

This clone was observed many times. The rearrangement uses TRBV15 and TRBJ2-2, with D maybe TRBD2 (6 bases). V was cut by 5 bases and J by 4 bases, with 14 bases left in between. CDR1 and CDR2 (germline): LNHNV, YYDKDF (reference sequence). The CDR3 runs 15 residues. The CDR3 sequence is CATSADLGGTGELFF. The CDR3 DNA follows: TGTGCCACCAGCGCCGACTTGGGAGGCACCGGGGAGCTGTTTTTT.

The chain carries TRBV11-2 and TRBJ1-1; D is undetermined. Germline V gene sequence: CDR1 SGHAT, CDR2 FQNNGV. V was clipped by 5 bases and J by 12 bases, with 16 bases between them. The CDR3 runs to 12 residues. The CDR3: CASSLPGTRSFF. CDR3 DNA: TGTGCCAGCAGCCTTCCGGGTACAAGGTCTTTCTTT.

Ten or more counts support this clone. One end of the junction varies from germline; a read error may be responsible. The chain's CDR3 is CASRTANKRIF. The CDR3 DNA sequence: TGTGCCAGCAGGACCGCTAATAAGCGGATCTTT. The chain recombines TRBV2 with TRBJ1-1, with unresolved D. CDR1 is SNHLY, CDR2 FYNNEI, per germline. This CDR3 is 11 amino acids long. The whole variable domain, remainder taken from reference TRBV2 and TRBJ1-1, is EPEVTQTPSHQVTQMGQEVILRCVPISNHLYFYWYRQILGQKVEFLVSFYNNEISEKSEIFDDQFSVERPDGSNFTLKIRSTKLEDSAMYFCASRTANKRIFGQGTRLTVV.

The chain links TRBV6-1 to TRBJ1-2; D gene ambiguous. Looked up from germline, CDR1 is MNHNS and CDR2 is SASEGT. Trimming took off 6 bases at V and 4 bases at J, with 15 bases between the two ends. The CDR3 spans 14 residues. CDR3 sequence: CASSPPSGIYGYTF. DNA for the CDR3: TGTGCCAGCAGCCCCCCCTCCGGGATCTATGGCTACACCTTC.

This chain joins TRBV27 and TRBJ1-5; a weak D match, TRBD1 (6 bases). The CDR3 has 15 amino acids. Between the trimmed V and J ends, which lost 3 bases and 3 bases, there was a span of 12 bases. CDR1 is MNHEY and CDR2 is SMNVEV in the germline V gene (reference sequence). Here the CDR3 reads CASSFLRGPNQPQHF. CDR3 DNA sequence: TGTGCCAGCAGTTTCCTACGGGGGCCCAATCAGCCCCAGCATTTT.

Points on this clone: At one boundary the junction diverges from the germline segment, which might be a read error. The genes are TRBV20-1 and TRBJ2-5, with 11 bases lining up with TRBD2. Germline CDR1 DFQATT, CDR2 SNEGSKA (reference sequence). The CDR3 totals 18 residues. CDR3 region: CSSRDGGLAGQRQETQYF. Here the CDR3 DNA reads TGCAGTTCTAGAGATGGTGGACTAGCGGGCCAGCGACAAGAGACCCAGTACTTC.

This clone is medium-sized within its sample. J is TRBJ1-6 and V is TRBV5-1; possibly TRBD1 for D (6 bases). V shed 2 bases and J shed 2 bases, with 11 bases lying between them. The germline V gene encodes CDR1 SGHRS and CDR2 YFSETQ. CDR3 length equals 16 residues. This CDR3 is CASSFSGVTYNSPLHF. The CDR3 DNA is TGCGCCAGCAGCTTTTCAGGGGTAACCTATAATTCACCCCTCCACTTT.

A note on this clone: This may stem from a read error, because a much larger clone lies one nucleotide away. V gene TRBV3-1 combines with J gene TRBJ2-1, with D uncertain. Germline V gives CDR1 LGHDT, CDR2 YNNKEL (reference sequence). The CDR3 length is 16 residues. The CDR3 loop is CASGQRPASSYNEQFF. DNA of the CDR3: TGTGCCAGCGGCCAACGGCCGGCTAGCTCCTACAATGAGCAGTTCTTC.